A selection of T cell receptor beta chains follows, all from one sample in a study of T cell responses to AZD1222 COVID-19 vaccine. Clones were read by immunoSEQ multiplex PCR, and TCRdb kept only the in-frame ones, dropping some. The sample contains approximately 190,000 clones, approximately 95% of which appear only once. The specimen comprised peripheral blood, sampled 28 days after the second AZD1222 dose. These receptors all come from an adult who received the AZD1222 COVID-19 vaccine. The CDR3 runs from the conserved cysteine through the conserved F or W. Each record gives: D gene, clone size, V gene, CDR3 length, J gene, CDR3 protein, CDR3 DNA. The D gene is left open where the match is weak. Where a row states a size, it is once, few, many or the class of an expanded clone; other rows omit it.

d_gene: NA; abundance: NA; v_gene: TRBV5-4; len: 14; j_gene: TRBJ2-4; CDR3aa: CASSEGASENIQYF; CDR3nt: TGTGCCAGCAGCGAAGGGGCGTCCGAAAACATTCAGTACTTC
d_gene: NA; abundance: NA; v_gene: TRBV5-1; len: 16; j_gene: TRBJ1-6; CDR3aa: CASSPDGSSYNSPLHF; CDR3nt: TGCGCCAGCAGCCCGGATGGGTCCTCCTATAATTCACCCCTCCACTTT
d_gene: TRBD2; abundance: NA; v_gene: TRBV5-6; len: 16; j_gene: TRBJ2-3; CDR3aa: CASSLPGLAVSDTQYF; CDR3nt: TGTGCCAGCAGTTTACCGGGACTAGCAGTTTCCGATACGCAGTATTTT
d_gene: TRBD2; abundance: NA; v_gene: TRBV5-1; len: 16; j_gene: TRBJ2-5; CDR3aa: CASSLDQRGAQETQYF; CDR3nt: TGCGCCAGCAGCTTGGACCAGCGGGGGGCTCAAGAGACCCAGTACTTC
d_gene: TRBD1; abundance: NA; v_gene: TRBV5-4; len: 15; j_gene: TRBJ2-6; CDR3aa: CASSVTGPGANVLTF; CDR3nt: TGTGCCAGCAGCGTGACAGGGCCTGGGGCCAACGTCCTGACTTTC
d_gene: NA; abundance: NA; v_gene: TRBV12-3/TRBV12-4; len: 13; j_gene: TRBJ1-6; CDR3aa: CASSLREGLPLHF; CDR3nt: TGTGCCAGCAGTTTAAGGGAAGGCCTACCCCTCCACTTT
d_gene: NA; abundance: NA; v_gene: TRBV5-1; len: 16; j_gene: TRBJ1-3; CDR3aa: CASSFYTAGYGNTIYF; CDR3nt: TGCGCCAGCAGCTTTTACACCGCGGGGTATGGAAACACCATATATTTT
d_gene: NA; abundance: NA; v_gene: TRBV11-1; len: 14; j_gene: TRBJ2-1; CDR3aa: CASLRGPSYNEQFF; CDR3nt: TGTGCCAGCCTACGGGGCCCTTCCTACAATGAGCAGTTCTTC
d_gene: NA; abundance: NA; v_gene: TRBV7-3; len: 13; j_gene: TRBJ2-7; CDR3aa: CASSLNAGYEQYF; CDR3nt: TGTGCCAGCAGCTTAAATGCAGGTTACGAGCAGTACTTC
d_gene: TRBD1; abundance: NA; v_gene: TRBV29-1; len: 14; j_gene: TRBJ1-1; CDR3aa: CSVGGGARRTEAFF; CDR3nt: TGCAGCGTGGGAGGGGGCGCGAGGCGAACTGAAGCTTTCTTT
d_gene: NA; abundance: NA; v_gene: TRBV5-1; len: 14; j_gene: TRBJ2-1; CDR3aa: CASSLLEGGDEQFF; CDR3nt: TGCGCCAGCAGCTTGCTTGAAGGCGGCGATGAGCAGTTCTTC
d_gene: NA; abundance: NA; v_gene: TRBV6-5; len: 15; j_gene: TRBJ1-3; CDR3aa: CASSFEGSSGNTIYF; CDR3nt: TGTGCCAGCAGTTTTGAGGGCAGCTCTGGAAACACCATATATTTT
d_gene: NA; abundance: NA; v_gene: TRBV18; len: 15; j_gene: TRBJ2-7; CDR3aa: CASSPYEGGHYEQYF; CDR3nt: TGTGCCAGCTCACCATATGAAGGGGGGCACTACGAGCAGTACTTC
d_gene: TRBD1; abundance: NA; v_gene: TRBV19; len: 18; j_gene: TRBJ1-4; CDR3aa: CASSIDPSRDRSDEKLFF; CDR3nt: TGTGCCAGTAGTATAGACCCGTCCCGGGACAGGTCAGATGAAAAACTGTTTTTT
d_gene: TRBD1; abundance: NA; v_gene: TRBV5-1; len: 15; j_gene: TRBJ1-1; CDR3aa: CASSLDSGGNTEAFF; CDR3nt: TGCGCCAGCAGCTTGGACTCAGGGGGAAACACTGAAGCTTTCTTT
d_gene: TRBD1; abundance: NA; v_gene: TRBV9; len: 15; j_gene: TRBJ1-5; CDR3aa: CASSVAGQIYQPQHF; CDR3nt: TGTGCCAGCAGCGTCGCGGGACAGATATATCAGCCCCAGCATTTT
d_gene: NA; abundance: NA; v_gene: TRBV21-1; len: 14; j_gene: TRBJ1-6; CDR3aa: CASSTRDSYSPLHF; CDR3nt: TGTGCCAGCAGCACCCGGGACAGCTATTCACCCCTCCACTTT
d_gene: NA; abundance: NA; v_gene: TRBV27; len: 15; j_gene: TRBJ1-5; CDR3aa: CASSDPGDSNQPQHF; CDR3nt: TGTGCCAGCAGCGATCCAGGGGACAGCAATCAGCCCCAGCATTTT
d_gene: NA; abundance: once; v_gene: TRBV7-2; len: 13; j_gene: TRBJ1-4; CDR3aa: CASSWNPNEKLFF; CDR3nt: TGTGCCAGCAGCTGGAACCCTAATGAAAAACTGTTTTTT
d_gene: NA; abundance: NA; v_gene: TRBV2; len: 15; j_gene: TRBJ1-5; CDR3aa: CASSESRAPNQPQHF; CDR3nt: TGTGCCAGCAGTGAATCGAGGGCACCAAATCAGCCCCAGCATTTT
d_gene: NA; abundance: NA; v_gene: TRBV3-1/TRBV3-2; len: 19; j_gene: TRBJ1-5; CDR3aa: CASPKTGGESLYSNQPQHF; CDR3nt: TGTGCCAGCCCTAAGACGGGGGGCGAGTCTCTTTATAGCAATCAGCCCCAGCATTTT
d_gene: NA; abundance: NA; v_gene: TRBV13; len: 11; j_gene: TRBJ1-1; CDR3aa: CASSLFTEAFF; CDR3nt: TGTGCCAGCAGCTTGTTCACTGAAGCTTTCTTT
d_gene: TRBD1; abundance: NA; v_gene: TRBV6-2/TRBV6-3; len: 18; j_gene: TRBJ1-4; CDR3aa: CASSYRQGGSFGIEKLFF; CDR3nt: TGTGCCAGCAGTTACCGACAGGGAGGCTCCTTCGGAATCGAAAAACTGTTTTTT
d_gene: TRBD2; abundance: NA; v_gene: TRBV18; len: 15; j_gene: TRBJ2-1; CDR3aa: CASSPRLAGYNEQFF; CDR3nt: TGTGCCAGCTCACCAAGACTAGCGGGGTACAATGAGCAGTTCTTC
d_gene: TRBD2; abundance: once; v_gene: TRBV2; len: 14; j_gene: TRBJ2-5; CDR3aa: CASGEASGQETQYF; CDR3nt: TGTGCTTCCGGGGAGGCTAGCGGACAAGAGACCCAGTACTTC
d_gene: NA; abundance: once; v_gene: TRBV30; len: 12; j_gene: TRBJ1-2; CDR3aa: CAWTPGGPGYTF; CDR3nt: TGTGCCTGGACCCCAGGAGGACCTGGCTACACCTTC
d_gene: NA; abundance: NA; v_gene: TRBV6-2/TRBV6-3; len: 13; j_gene: TRBJ2-7; CDR3aa: CASIPVGSHEQYF; CDR3nt: TGTGCCAGCATCCCAGTTGGATCCCACGAGCAGTACTTC
d_gene: NA; abundance: NA; v_gene: TRBV20-1; len: 15; j_gene: TRBJ1-5; CDR3aa: CSASARSGGGQPQHF; CDR3nt: TGCAGTGCTAGTGCGCGGAGTGGGGGGGGACAGCCCCAGCATTTT
d_gene: TRBD1; abundance: NA; v_gene: TRBV30; len: 13; j_gene: TRBJ1-6; CDR3aa: CAWRDRGHSPLHF; CDR3nt: TGTGCCTGGAGAGACAGGGGCCATTCACCCCTCCACTTT
d_gene: NA; abundance: NA; v_gene: TRBV6-5; len: 14; j_gene: TRBJ2-2; CDR3aa: CASTLGGGTGELFF; CDR3nt: TGTGCCAGCACTCTCGGAGGGGGCACCGGGGAGCTGTTTTTT
d_gene: NA; abundance: NA; v_gene: TRBV11-2; len: 14; j_gene: TRBJ1-6; CDR3aa: CASSLPRGGSPLHF; CDR3nt: TGTGCCAGCAGCTTACCCAGGGGTGGATCACCCCTCCACTTT
d_gene: NA; abundance: once; v_gene: TRBV15; len: 15; j_gene: TRBJ1-2; CDR3aa: CATSREATAGYGYTF; CDR3nt: TGTGCCACCAGCAGGGAAGCGACAGCGGGGTATGGCTACACCTTC
d_gene: TRBD1; abundance: NA; v_gene: TRBV5-4; len: 15; j_gene: TRBJ1-1; CDR3aa: CASSSSTGVNTEAFF; CDR3nt: TGTGCCAGCAGCTCTTCGACAGGGGTGAACACTGAAGCTTTCTTT
d_gene: NA; abundance: NA; v_gene: TRBV3-1/TRBV3-2; len: 16; j_gene: TRBJ1-2; CDR3aa: CASSQDGGAVLYGYTF; CDR3nt: TGTGCCAGCAGCCAAGATGGGGGGGCAGTCCTTTATGGCTACACCTTC
d_gene: TRBD1; abundance: NA; v_gene: TRBV7-9; len: 19; j_gene: TRBJ1-4; CDR3aa: CASSSRRFTGESTNEKLFF; CDR3nt: TGTGCCAGCAGCTCCCGAAGATTTACAGGGGAATCGACTAATGAAAAACTGTTTTTT
d_gene: NA; abundance: once; v_gene: TRBV3-1/TRBV3-2; len: 13; j_gene: TRBJ2-7; CDR3aa: CASSLSQSYEQYF; CDR3nt: TGTGCCAGCAGCCTCTCCCAGTCCTACGAGCAGTACTTC
d_gene: TRBD1; abundance: NA; v_gene: TRBV6-5; len: 16; j_gene: TRBJ1-2; CDR3aa: CASSYSGTGGGYGYTF; CDR3nt: TGTGCCAGCAGTTACTCGGGGACAGGGGGAGGCTATGGCTACACCTTC
d_gene: NA; abundance: NA; v_gene: TRBV6-5; len: 14; j_gene: TRBJ1-6; CDR3aa: CASSYGALNSPLHF; CDR3nt: TGTGCCAGCAGTTACGGGGCGCTAAATTCACCCCTCCACTTT
d_gene: NA; abundance: NA; v_gene: TRBV3-1/TRBV3-2; len: 13; j_gene: TRBJ2-1; CDR3aa: CASSQSRGNEQFF; CDR3nt: TGTGCCAGCAGCCAATCCAGGGGCAATGAGCAGTTCTTC
d_gene: NA; abundance: NA; v_gene: TRBV5-6; len: 16; j_gene: TRBJ1-4; CDR3aa: CASSLFQTNLELKLFF; CDR3nt: TGTGCCAGCAGCTTGTTCCAGACGAATCTAGAGTTGAAACTGTTTTTT
d_gene: NA; abundance: NA; v_gene: TRBV6-5; len: 16; j_gene: TRBJ2-1; CDR3aa: CASSSSWRGSYNEQFF; CDR3nt: TGTGCCAGCAGTTCCTCTTGGCGGGGCTCCTACAATGAGCAGTTCTTC
d_gene: TRBD1; abundance: once; v_gene: TRBV18; len: 20; j_gene: TRBJ1-6; CDR3aa: CASSPISGTGSGYDNSPLHF; CDR3nt: TGTGCCAGCTCACCCATATCCGGGACAGGTTCTGGCTATGATAATTCACCCCTCCACTTT